This T cell receptor beta chain was captured by sequencing in a study of OX40 agonist ivuxolimab in advanced cancers. As for the study in general: Partial responses were achieved by three patients, one with hepatocellular carcinoma and two with cutaneous melanoma.

Comments on this clone: Its antigen is as yet unknown.

General study points: The CD4+ and CD8+ T cells in the blood had expanded clonally by week 6 at 0.1 to 3.0 mg/kg.

CDR1 is MDHEN, CDR2 SYDVKM, per germline. The germline V and J ends were trimmed by 5 bases and 7 bases, with 20 bases remaining between them. The CDR3 length is 15 residues. TCRdb keeps only in-frame clones here, not all; method: immunoSEQ multiplex PCR. This repertoire shows tens of thousands of clones, approximately 93% found once; its top ten account for 15% to 20%. The specimen was CD4+ or CD8+ T cells sorted from blood, collected in a trial of the OX40 agonist ivuxolimab. This chain uses TRBV28 with TRBJ1-1; tentatively, D is TRBD1 (5 bases). The receptor comes from an adult with an advanced solid tumor such as melanoma, head and neck, liver or kidney cancer. CDR3 nucleotides: TGTGCCAGCAGTCCCATGCGAATAACAGGCGATGAAGCTTTCTTT. This codes for CASSPMRITGDEAFF.